This entry lists 9 T cell receptor beta chains sequenced from one sample in a study of beta chain features in type 1 diabetes. Study-wide results and caveats: Among all four CD4+ subsets, Type 1 diabetes patients had TCRB CDR3s that were moderately but significantly shorter.

Expressed TCRB transcripts were sequenced because the isolated RNA had all been reverse transcribed beforehand. Sequencing used immunoSEQ multiplex PCR; TCRdb keeps in-frame clones, though not all of them. The sample yields roughly 150,000 clones, about a tenth seen once. Their antigens are not known. The sample consisted of central memory CD4+ T cells from blood. The receptors were sampled from a young man with type 1 diabetes.

J is TRBJ2-7 and V is TRBV2, with 8 bases that match TRBD2. V was clipped by 1 base and J by 3 bases; unmatched bases: 5. The germline V gene has CDR1 SNHLY and CDR2 FYNNEI. The CDR3 is made up of 15 amino acids. CDR3 sequence: CASSEGGLGGYEQYF. The CDR3 DNA is TGTGCCAGCAGTGAAGGGGGACTAGGGGGCTACGAGCAGTACTTC.

The chain is built from TRBV7-2 and TRBJ2-7; maybe TRBD2 (6 bases). Trimming removed 2 bases at V and 5 bases at J, with 13 bases between. This CDR3 has 14 amino acids. Germline values: CDR1 SGHTA, CDR2 FQGNSA. In DNA, the CDR3 is TGTGCCAGCAGCTTAAGCTCGACTAGTGACGAGCAGTACTTC. As protein: CASSLSSTSDEQYF.

This clone has only a few counts. The rearrangement uses TRBV5-5 and TRBJ1-2; tentatively, D is TRBD1 (6 bases). V lost 1 base to trimming and J lost 6 bases, with 13 bases between them. From germline, CDR1 is SGHKS and CDR2 YYEKEE (reference sequence). The CDR3 spans 14 residues. This chain's CDR3 is CASSLTGNEDGYTF. The CDR3 coding sequence is TGTGCCAGCAGCTTGACAGGGAATGAGGATGGCTACACCTTC. The full variable domain, completed using reference TRBV5-5 and TRBJ1-2, is DAGVTQSPTHLIKTRGQQVTLRCSPISGHKSVSWYQQVLGQGPQFIFQYYEKEERGRGNFPDRFSARQFPNYSSELNVNALLLGDSALYLCASSLTGNEDGYTFGSGTRLTVV.

On this clone itself: An end of the junction does not agree with germline; a read error may underlie this. The chain couples TRBV29-1 to TRBJ1-5, with TRBD1 as a possible D gene (5 bases). Germline assignment: CDR1 SQVTM and CDR2 ANQGSEA. CDR3 length equals 21 residues. The CDR3 DNA follows: TGCAGCGTCGAAGAGGCATGGGGCCGGTCGACAGAAGGGTATAGCAATCAGCCCCAGCATTTT. Protein: CSVEEAWGRSTEGYSNQPQHF.

This clone was counted between two and nine times. The J gene is TRBJ2-7, the V gene TRBV9, with 9 nucleotides matching TRBD2. The CDR3 totals 14 residues. Trimming cost V 3 bases and J 7 bases; bases outside gene matches: 8. Germline assignment: CDR1 SGDLS and CDR2 YYNGEE. CDR3 residues: CASSGSGRAKEQYF. DNA for the CDR3: TGTGCCAGCAGCGGTAGCGGGAGAGCGAAGGAGCAGTACTTC.

This sequence joins TRBV18 and TRBJ2-5; a weak D match, TRBD1 (5 bases). The V and J ends lost 3 bases and 5 bases respectively, with 13 bases between them. The CDR3 totals 14 residues. Germline CDR1 reads KGHSH; CDR2 reads LQKENI. The CDR3 DNA sequence: TGTGCCAGCTCACCGTCAGGGATGGAGGAGACCCAGTACTTC. Translation: CASSPSGMEETQYF.

V is TRBV2 and J is TRBJ2-1, with 10 bases lining up with TRBD2. The germline V gene has CDR1 SNHLY and CDR2 FYNNEI. Trimming took 7 bases from V and 9 from J; bases not matched to a gene: 9. The CDR3 sequence is 14 residues long. In nucleotides, the CDR3 is TGTGCCAGCACCCCGAGCGGGAGGGCCGGTGAGCAGTTCTTC. Translation gives CASTPSGRAGEQFF. Based on the CDR3 plus reference TRBV2 and TRBJ2-1, the full variable domain is EPEVTQTPSHQVTQMGQEVILRCVPISNHLYFYWYRQILGQKVEFLVSFYNNEISEKSEIFDDQFSVERPDGSNFTLKIRSTKLEDSAMYFCASTPSGRAGEQFFGPGTRLTVL.

This clone appeared a few times. In the same sample, other DNA sequences code for this CDR3. This chain connects TRBV9 to TRBJ2-5; D not certain. Per the germline V gene, CDR1 is SGDLS and CDR2 is YYNGEE. The V gene lost 4 bases and the J gene lost 4 bases, with 5 bases spanning the gap. CDR3 length: 11 amino acids. CDR3 DNA: TGTGCCAGCAGCTCAGGAGAGACCCAGTACTTC. This encodes CASSSGETQYF.

V usage is TRBV6-6 and J usage is TRBJ1-5; tentatively, D is TRBD1 (6 bases). Germline values: CDR1 MNHNY, CDR2 SVGAGI (reference sequence). V shed 4 bases and J shed 6 bases, with 7 bases lying between them. The CDR3 extends over 12 amino acids. CDR3 nucleotide sequence: TGTGCCAGCAGTTCACAGGGTCAGCCCCAGCATTTT. Translating gives CASSSQGQPQHF.